This T cell receptor beta chain was documented in a study of blood T cell repertoires in COVID-19. Across the study: PBMCs, B-cell-depleted T cells, or T cells were the source of the cDNA or gDNA that made up the material.

Trimming at V came to 0 bases and at J to 0 bases, leaving 1 base not matched to a gene. From germline, CDR1 is SGHRS and CDR2 YFSETQ. The CDR3 has 16 residues. Using immunoSEQ multiplex PCR, the repertoire was profiled, and TCRdb retains in-frame clones only, with some absent. The sample carries 100,000 to 150,000 clones, 80% to 90% recorded once. The V gene is TRBV5-1, the J gene TRBJ2-2; 8 positions match TRBD1. What was sequenced was peripheral blood. The clonotype was recovered from an elderly man with active or convalescent COVID-19. The CDR3 loop is CASSLAGGANTGELFF. The DNA for the CDR3 is TGCGCCAGCAGCTTGGCAGGGGGCGCGAACACCGGGGAGCTGTTTTTT.